This T cell receptor beta chain appears in the sequencing data of a study of blood T cell repertoires in COVID-19. Study details: Acute and convalescent COVID-19 specimens originated in the United States, Italy and Spain.

V was trimmed by 3 bases and J by 7 bases, leaving 13 bases between them. Germline V gene data show CDR1 as SGHVS and CDR2 as FQNEAQ. This CDR3 has 14 amino acids. In the original workflow: Researchers report that nucleated cell counts were estimated from reference gene primer amplification. Clones were read by immunoSEQ multiplex PCR, and TCRdb kept only the in-frame ones, dropping some. The V and J calls and clone size are taken from that table; D and trimming were inferred from the DNA. The repertoire holds roughly 100,000 clones, with roughly 90% as singletons. The chain couples TRBV7-8 to TRBJ1-5; no definite D call. This clonotype originated in an older woman with acute or convalescent COVID-19. Sequencing was carried out using peripheral blood. The CDR3 nucleotides read TGTGCCAGCAGCTTTGGCCCGGAGGGCCAGCCCCAGCATTTT. It translates to CASSFGPEGQPQHF.